One sample yielded the 21 T cell receptor beta chains listed below, sequenced in a study of control samples from healthy donors and cancer patients. Sequencing used immunoSEQ multiplex PCR; TCRdb keeps in-frame clones, though not all of them. Among over 100,000 clones listed, roughly 91% were seen once. The sample consisted of blood. Every receptor here comes from a woman in her fifties or sixties in good health.

The chain is built from TRBV20-1 and TRBJ1-5; D gene uncertain. The CDR3 totals 12 residues. Germline assignment: CDR1 DFQATT and CDR2 SNEGSKA (reference sequence). V dropped 3 bases and J dropped 7 bases, with 10 bases sitting between them. DNA of the CDR3: TGCAGTGCTAGTAGTGTGGGCCAGCCCCAGCATTTT. As protein: CSASSVGQPQHF.

This clone was seen only a few times. J is TRBJ1-5 and V is TRBV6-1; no definite D call. CDR1 is MNHNS and CDR2 is SASEGT in the germline V gene. V lost 3 bases to trimming and J lost 3 bases, with 15 bases between them. The CDR3 totals 16 residues. CDR3 coding DNA: TGTGCCAGCAGTGACTTAGGGCTGAATCCCAATCAGCCCCAGCATTTT. It specifies CASSDLGLNPNQPQHF.

The V call is TRBV7-2, the J call TRBJ2-1; 12 bases are a match to TRBD2. V lost 5 bases and J lost 4; bases outside the gene matches: 3. The CDR3 has 15 amino acids. Germline-derived CDR1 and CDR2 are SGHTA and FQGNSA. The CDR3, as DNA: TGTGCCAGCAGCATGGGACTAGCGGGTTACAATGAGCAGTTCTTC. Translated, it gives CASSMGLAGYNEQFF.

This chain connects TRBV5-4 to TRBJ2-2; the D gene is possibly TRBD1 (6 bases). Trimming took 4 bases from V and 7 from J, leaving 11 bases between them. This CDR3 is 13 amino acids long. Germline V gene data show CDR1 as SGHNT and CDR2 as YYREEE (reference sequence). CDR3 bases: TGTGCCAGCAGCAATCAGGGGTACGGGGAGCTGTTTTTT. Its protein product is CASSNQGYGELFF.

This chain uses TRBV2 with TRBJ2-5; 7 nucleotides line up with TRBD2. This CDR3 has 15 amino acids. Germline V CDR1 and CDR2: SNHLY, FYNNEI. V trimming: 7 bases; J trimming: 2 bases; junction bases outside the gene matches: 10. The chain's CDR3 is CASTPGRVKQETQYF. The CDR3 nucleotides read TGTGCCAGCACCCCTGGGAGGGTTAAGCAAGAGACCCAGTACTTC.

V usage is TRBV15 and J usage is TRBJ2-1; D ambiguous. The length of the CDR3 is 13 residues. Germline V gene sequence: CDR1 LNHNV, CDR2 YYDKDF (reference sequence). The V end lost 1 base, the J end lost 10 bases, and 11 bases lay between the germline ends. The CDR3 DNA sequence: TGTGCCACCAGCAGAGTTTCCCCGCTGGAGCAGTTCTTC. This translates into CATSRVSPLEQFF.

V usage is TRBV9 and J usage is TRBJ1-3; possible D gene TRBD1, 5 bases. Trimming removed 3 bases from V and 0 bases from J, with 13 bases in between. Germline V gives CDR1 SGDLS, CDR2 YYNGEE. The CDR3 is 16 residues long. In DNA form, the CDR3 reads TGTGCCAGCAGCGCGACCACCGGGGCCTCTGGAAACACCATATATTTT. Protein: CASSATTGASGNTIYF.

This chain links TRBV6-2 or TRBV6-3 with TRBJ1-2; 9 nucleotides agree with TRBD1. J lost 6 bases, V lost 5 bases, and 4 bases had no gene match. This CDR3 spans 13 amino acids. Germline CDR1 reads MNHEY; CDR2 reads SVGEGT. The CDR3 region has the DNA TGTGCCAGCAGTCCCGACAGGGGGAATGGCTACACCTTC. Amino acid sequence: CASSPDRGNGYTF.

The chain has TRBV6-4 and TRBJ2-7; D might be TRBD1 or TRBD2, each matching 5 bases. V lost 4 bases and J lost 4, with 11 bases in between. Per germline, CDR1 MRHNA and CDR2 SNTAGT. This CDR3 region has 13 residues. CDR3: CASSVLGVYEQYF. The CDR3 DNA is TGTGCCAGCAGTGTTTTGGGGGTTTACGAGCAGTACTTC.

The chain has TRBV6-2 or TRBV6-3 and TRBJ1-5; 11 bases are a match to TRBD1. The V gene end was trimmed by 3 bases and the J gene end by 0 bases; junction bases not matched to a gene: 4. Germline V gene sequence: CDR1 MNHEY, CDR2 SVGEGT. CDR3 length: 17 residues. The CDR3 DNA sequence: TGTGCCAGCAGTTATGGGACAGGGGGGAATAGCAATCAGCCCCAGCATTTT. Its translation: CASSYGTGGNSNQPQHF.

A single count supports this clone. The chain recombines TRBV30 with TRBJ1-1; no firm D call. Germline CDR1 and CDR2: GTSNPN and SVGIG (reference sequence). This CDR3 has 13 amino acids. The V end lost 0 bases, the J end lost 3 bases, and 8 bases lay between the germline ends. The CDR3 region is CAWSVLRDTEAFF. The DNA for the CDR3 is TGTGCCTGGAGTGTACTGAGGGACACTGAAGCTTTCTTT. The variable domain in full, completed from reference TRBV30 and TRBJ1-1, reads SQTIHQWPATLVQPVGSPLSLECTVEGTSNPNLYWYRQAAGRGLQLLFYSVGIGQISSEVPQNLSASRPQDRQFILSSKKLLLSDSGFYLCAWSVLRDTEAFFGQGTRLTVV.

CDR3 nucleotides: TGTGCCAGTAGTATTCCAGGGTTTGGAAACACCATATATTTT. Protein product: CASSIPGFGNTIYF. The rearrangement uses TRBV19 and TRBJ1-3; possible D gene TRBD1, 5 bases. Trimming took 3 bases from V and 3 from J, leaving 9 bases between them. CDR1 is LNHDA, CDR2 SQIVND, per germline (reference sequence). CDR3 size: 14 residues.

This clone was picked up one time. The rearrangement uses TRBV27 and TRBJ2-1; D unclear. V was shortened by 2 bases and J by 0 bases, with 14 bases between the two germline ends. The germline V gene encodes CDR1 MNHEY and CDR2 SMNVEV (reference sequence). The CDR3 is 17 amino acids. This CDR3 reads CASSLGESLSSYNEQFF. The CDR3 coding sequence is TGTGCCAGCAGTTTAGGCGAATCTCTCAGCTCCTACAATGAGCAGTTCTTC.

The J gene is TRBJ2-5, the V gene TRBV30; TRBD2 might be the D (6 bases). The germline V gene has CDR1 GTSNPN and CDR2 SVGIG (reference sequence). This CDR3 spans 12 amino acids. V lost 3 bases and J lost 4, with 9 bases in between. The DNA of the CDR3 is TGTGCCTGGAGCAGACTAGGAGAGACCCAGTACTTC. It codes for CAWSRLGETQYF.

V is TRBV27 and J is TRBJ2-5; D unclear. Trimming shortened V by 4 bases and J by 5 bases, and 14 bases separated the two germline ends. CDR1 and CDR2 (germline): MNHEY, SMNVEV (reference sequence). The CDR3 runs to 14 residues. CDR3 amino acids: CASSSPLLRETQYF. The CDR3 DNA follows: TGTGCCAGCAGTTCCCCGCTACTTAGGGAGACCCAGTACTTC.

V is TRBV27 and J is TRBJ2-7, with 8 bases lining up with TRBD1. The CDR3 length is 15 residues. Trimming cost V 5 bases and J 4 bases; bases outside gene matches: 10. Germline V CDR1 and CDR2: MNHEY, SMNVEV (reference sequence). The CDR3 is CASSPSGTGLYEQYV. The CDR3 nucleotides read TGTGCCAGCAGTCCTTCCGGGACAGGACTATACGAGCAGTACGTC.

This rearrangement joins TRBV7-9 to TRBJ1-1; weak D call: TRBD1 (6 bases). This CDR3 comprises 17 residues. Trimming took off 1 base at V and 3 bases at J, with 18 bases between the two ends. Germline V gives CDR1 SEHNR, CDR2 FQNEAQ (reference sequence). Here the CDR3 reads CASSLEGDVLADTEAFF. CDR3 DNA sequence: TGTGCCAGCAGCTTAGAGGGGGACGTACTTGCGGACACTGAAGCTTTCTTT.

This clone has more than one count but fewer than ten. This chain uses TRBV6-5 with TRBJ1-5; D remains unclear. V was clipped by 0 bases and J by 6 bases, with 15 bases between them. The germline CDR1 and CDR2 sequences are MNHEY and SVGAGI. This CDR3 is 16 amino acids long. This chain's CDR3 is CASSYSSLLGGQPQHF. CDR3 nucleotides: TGTGCCAGCAGTTACTCTTCCCTCCTGGGAGGTCAGCCCCAGCATTTT.

The chain links TRBV5-4 to TRBJ2-4; 8 bases are a match to TRBD2. The germline V gene encodes CDR1 SGHNT and CDR2 YYREEE (reference sequence). Trimming removed 4 bases from V and 3 bases from J; junction bases left unmatched: 12. CDR3 length: 17 residues. In DNA form, the CDR3 reads TGTGCCAGCAGCCCCCTGGGCGCGGGGGGTAGCAAAAACATTCAGTACTTC. Translating it yields CASSPLGAGGSKNIQYF. Filled out from reference TRBV5-4 and TRBJ2-4, the complete variable domain reads ETGVTQSPTHLIKTRGQQVTLRCSSQSGHNTVSWYQQALGQGPQFIFQYYREEENGRGNFPPRFSGLQFPNYSSELNVNALELDDSALYLCASSPLGAGGSKNIQYFGAGTRLSVL.

This chain connects TRBV9 to TRBJ2-3, with a weak D call TRBD2 (6 bases). CDR3 length equals 15 residues. V was clipped by 3 bases and J by 5 bases, with 16 bases between them. The germline V gene encodes CDR1 SGDLS and CDR2 YYNGEE. DNA for the CDR3: TGTGCCAGCAGCGCCGGGAGAGCCGAAGGAGATACGCAGTATTTT. It specifies CASSAGRAEGDTQYF.

The chain uses TRBV13 and TRBJ1-3; D gene uncertain. This CDR3 is built from 17 residues. Trimming cost V 5 bases and J 0 bases, with 17 bases left between them. Germline-derived CDR1 and CDR2 are PRHDT and FYEKMQ (reference sequence). The DNA of the CDR3 is TGTGCCAGCAGCCCCCGTGACCTCCGTATCTCTGGAAACACCATATATTTT. It specifies CASSPRDLRISGNTIYF.